This TCR beta chain came from a study of T-cell reconstitution after alpha-beta-depleted transplantation in children. This clonotype was found a few times. The CDR3 runs to 16 residues. V was cut by 1 base and J by 3 bases, with 14 bases left in between. Germline V gives CDR1 MNHEY, CDR2 SMNVEV (reference sequence). The library targeted TCRbeta and was prepared with unique molecular identifiers. MiXCR, applied by TCRdb to the PCR reads, yields one record per CDR3 protein. The sample yields some 500,000 distinct CDR3 sequences, 30% to 35% seen once. Sequencing used PBMCs from the stem cell graft donor, obtained from the stem cell graft. The genes are TRBV27 and TRBJ2-3, with a tentative D call TRBD1 (6 bases). The TCR originated in a human donor who donated a stem cell graft to a child with aplastic anemia. The DNA of the CDR3 is TGTGCCAGCAGTTTATTATCCCCCAGGGGTACAGATACGCAGTATTTT. Protein: CASSLLSPRGTDTQYF.